The rows below give T cell receptor beta chains drawn from one sample of a study of cytomegalovirus exposure and HLA in healthy donors. Measured with immunoSEQ multiplex PCR; TCRdb has only the in-frame clones, and not every one. The sample has about 190,000 clones; roughly 80% are singletons. Sequences were obtained from PBMCs. Source of these receptors: a woman under 30 in good health and CMV-seronegative. Both conserved end residues are part of each CDR3. D genes are given only for firm matches. A clone size is listed for some rows: how often the clone was seen (once, few, many), or a class if it is expanded.

d_call: NA
j_call: TRBJ2-1
clone_size: few
v_call: TRBV27
cdr3_nt: TGTGCCAGCAGCTCTCATCGGGGGTGGACCTACAATGAGCAGTTCTTC
cdr3_aa: CASSSHRGWTYNEQFF

d_call: TRBD1
j_call: TRBJ1-1
clone_size: NA
v_call: TRBV7-9
cdr3_nt: TGTGCCAGCAGCTTAGTAGGGACAGGGGAGGGGGGTGAAGCTTTCTTT
cdr3_aa: CASSLVGTGEGGEAFF

d_call: TRBD1
j_call: TRBJ2-5
clone_size: NA
v_call: TRBV11-2
cdr3_nt: TGTGCCAGCACCAGGACAGGGATGGAGACCCAGTACTTC
cdr3_aa: CASTRTGMETQYF

d_call: TRBD2
j_call: TRBJ2-3
clone_size: NA
v_call: TRBV7-7
cdr3_nt: TGTGCTAGCAGTCGAAGCGGGGCCAGCCCAGATACGCAGTATTTT
cdr3_aa: CASSRSGASPDTQYF

d_call: TRBD1
j_call: TRBJ2-7
clone_size: NA
v_call: TRBV29-1
cdr3_nt: TGCAGCGTGGAGGGGGGCCAGGGGGCTTCCTACGAGCAGTACTTC
cdr3_aa: CSVEGGQGASYEQYF

d_call: TRBD1
j_call: TRBJ1-1
clone_size: once
v_call: TRBV15
cdr3_nt: TGTGCCACCAGCGGATGGACAGGGGGCAGTTTCGCTGAAGCTTTCTTT
cdr3_aa: CATSGWTGGSFAEAFF

d_call: NA
j_call: TRBJ1-2
clone_size: once
v_call: TRBV7-3
cdr3_nt: TGTGCCAGCAGCCCGGCTGGGACATCTAACTATGGCTACACCTTC
cdr3_aa: CASSPAGTSNYGYTF

d_call: TRBD1
j_call: TRBJ1-1
clone_size: NA
v_call: TRBV6-1
cdr3_nt: TGTGCCAGCAGTGAAATAGGGACAGGGAACACTGAAGCTTTCTTT
cdr3_aa: CASSEIGTGNTEAFF

d_call: TRBD2
j_call: TRBJ2-7
clone_size: NA
v_call: TRBV9
cdr3_nt: TGTGCCAGCGCCCGACTAGCCGACTCCTACGAGCAGTACTTC
cdr3_aa: CASARLADSYEQYF

d_call: NA
j_call: TRBJ1-5
clone_size: NA
v_call: TRBV27
cdr3_nt: TGTGCCAGCAGTCGCGGGGGACCCTACAATCAGCCCCAGCATTTT
cdr3_aa: CASSRGGPYNQPQHF

d_call: NA
j_call: TRBJ2-1
clone_size: NA
v_call: TRBV5-4
cdr3_nt: TGTGCCAGCAGCTTGGCTACGGGGAGATACAATGAGCAGTTCTTC
cdr3_aa: CASSLATGRYNEQFF

d_call: NA
j_call: TRBJ1-1
clone_size: NA
v_call: TRBV9
cdr3_nt: TGTGCCAGCAGCGGTTCCGGGAACACTGAAGCTTTCTTT
cdr3_aa: CASSGSGNTEAFF

d_call: NA
j_call: TRBJ1-4
clone_size: NA
v_call: TRBV9
cdr3_nt: TGTGCCAGCAGCGTTATGGGGGGTAATGAAAAACTGTTTTTT
cdr3_aa: CASSVMGGNEKLFF

d_call: TRBD2
j_call: TRBJ2-7
clone_size: NA
v_call: TRBV6-5
cdr3_nt: TGTGCCAGCAGCCCACCGACTAGCGGGGCCTACGAGCAGTACTTC
cdr3_aa: CASSPPTSGAYEQYF

d_call: TRBD2
j_call: TRBJ2-4
clone_size: NA
v_call: TRBV6-5
cdr3_nt: TGTGCCACCATAGCGGGAGAGGATAAAAACATTCAGTACTTC
cdr3_aa: CATIAGEDKNIQYF

d_call: NA
j_call: TRBJ1-2
clone_size: NA
v_call: TRBV28
cdr3_nt: TGTGCCAGCCTAGGCGGGATGGACTATGGCTACACCTTC
cdr3_aa: CASLGGMDYGYTF

d_call: NA
j_call: TRBJ1-1
clone_size: few
v_call: TRBV5-1
cdr3_nt: TGCGCCAGCAGCTTGGATCAGGGTAAGGACACTGAAGCTTTCTTT
cdr3_aa: CASSLDQGKDTEAFF

d_call: NA
j_call: TRBJ1-5
clone_size: NA
v_call: TRBV2
cdr3_nt: TGTGCCAGCAGTGATTGGGGGCAAGGGCAGCCCCAGCATTTT
cdr3_aa: CASSDWGQGQPQHF

d_call: TRBD1
j_call: TRBJ2-3
clone_size: NA
v_call: TRBV5-4
cdr3_nt: TGTGCCAGCAGCTTGTTTGCGGGACAGGGGTTGCCCAGGTTGCAGTATTTT
cdr3_aa: CASSLFAGQGLPRLQYF

d_call: TRBD2
j_call: TRBJ2-7
clone_size: NA
v_call: TRBV19
cdr3_nt: TGTGCCAGTAAAGTGAAAAGTGGGCTAGCGGGAGATTACGAGCAGTACTTC
cdr3_aa: CASKVKSGLAGDYEQYF

d_call: TRBD1
j_call: TRBJ2-7
clone_size: NA
v_call: TRBV7-2
cdr3_nt: TGTGCCAGCAGCTTAGAGCGGGACAGGGGGATCGAGCAGTACTTC
cdr3_aa: CASSLERDRGIEQYF

d_call: NA
j_call: TRBJ2-7
clone_size: once
v_call: TRBV7-2
cdr3_nt: TGTGCCAGCAGCTTACCGACAGTAGCCGGCGAGCAGTACTTC
cdr3_aa: CASSLPTVAGEQYF

d_call: TRBD1
j_call: TRBJ2-5
clone_size: NA
v_call: TRBV2
cdr3_nt: TGTGCCAGCAGGACTCGGACAGGGCAAGAGACCCAGTACTTC
cdr3_aa: CASRTRTGQETQYF

d_call: NA
j_call: TRBJ2-7
clone_size: NA
v_call: TRBV5-1
cdr3_nt: TGCGCCAGCAGCTTGGGCGGCAGCTCCTACGAGCAGTACTTC
cdr3_aa: CASSLGGSSYEQYF

d_call: TRBD2
j_call: TRBJ2-1
clone_size: NA
v_call: TRBV27
cdr3_nt: TGTGCCAGCAGTTTATCGGCGCGGGGGGGAAGGGAGCAGTTCTTC
cdr3_aa: CASSLSARGGREQFF

d_call: TRBD1
j_call: TRBJ1-1
clone_size: once
v_call: TRBV27
cdr3_nt: TGTGCCAGCAGTGCGACAGGGGGACTACGATCTGAAGCTTTCTTT
cdr3_aa: CASSATGGLRSEAFF

d_call: TRBD2
j_call: TRBJ2-3
clone_size: NA
v_call: TRBV5-1
cdr3_nt: TGCGCCAGCAGCTTGGTCCTAGCGGGGATTAGCACAGATACGCAGTATTTT
cdr3_aa: CASSLVLAGISTDTQYF

d_call: NA
j_call: TRBJ2-2
clone_size: NA
v_call: TRBV30
cdr3_nt: TGTGCCTGGATAGATGGGCGGGGCCCTAACACCGGGGAGCTGTTTTTT
cdr3_aa: CAWIDGRGPNTGELFF

d_call: TRBD2
j_call: TRBJ2-7
clone_size: many
v_call: TRBV5-1
cdr3_nt: TGCGCCAGCAGTTGGACTGCGGGAGGGGTGTACGAGCAGTACTTC
cdr3_aa: CASSWTAGGVYEQYF

d_call: TRBD1
j_call: TRBJ2-5
clone_size: few
v_call: TRBV28
cdr3_nt: TGTGCCAGCAGTTTAGGGACAGGGGGGCAAGAGACCCAGTACTTC
cdr3_aa: CASSLGTGGQETQYF

d_call: TRBD1
j_call: TRBJ1-6
clone_size: NA
v_call: TRBV27
cdr3_nt: TGTGCCAGCAGAGGGTTGGGTGGGACAGACAATTCACCCCTCCACTTT
cdr3_aa: CASRGLGGTDNSPLHF

d_call: NA
j_call: TRBJ1-6
clone_size: NA
v_call: TRBV28
cdr3_nt: TGTGCCAGCAGTTCGGACGGATCCAGGGTGACTCGTTCACCCCTCCACTTT
cdr3_aa: CASSSDGSRVTRSPLHF

d_call: TRBD2
j_call: TRBJ2-2
clone_size: NA
v_call: TRBV5-1
cdr3_nt: TGCGCCAGCAGCTTGTTAGCGGGGGGGCTTAACACCGGGGAGCTGTTTTTT
cdr3_aa: CASSLLAGGLNTGELFF

d_call: NA
j_call: TRBJ1-1
clone_size: NA
v_call: TRBV28
cdr3_nt: TGTGCCAGCAGCCAAGTTAGAAACACTGAAGCTTTCTTT
cdr3_aa: CASSQVRNTEAFF

d_call: NA
j_call: TRBJ2-7
clone_size: NA
v_call: TRBV11-2
cdr3_nt: TGTGCCAGCAGCTTAGTGAGGTTGTTGGACATGCCCTACGAGCAGTACTTC
cdr3_aa: CASSLVRLLDMPYEQYF

d_call: NA
j_call: TRBJ2-3
clone_size: NA
v_call: TRBV4-1
cdr3_nt: TGCGCCAGCAGCCCCGACAGTTACGGATCCGGGGGTACGCAGTATTTT
cdr3_aa: CASSPDSYGSGGTQYF

d_call: TRBD1
j_call: TRBJ1-2
clone_size: NA
v_call: TRBV9
cdr3_nt: TGTGCCAGCAGCGTGGGGACAGGGGGCGCCAAATTGGGTGGCTACACCTTC
cdr3_aa: CASSVGTGGAKLGGYTF

d_call: TRBD1
j_call: TRBJ2-5
clone_size: NA
v_call: TRBV6-6
cdr3_nt: TGTGCCAGCAGTGGAACCGGGACAGGGGGCGGGGAGACCCAGTACTTC
cdr3_aa: CASSGTGTGGGETQYF

d_call: NA
j_call: TRBJ1-4
clone_size: NA
v_call: TRBV7-9
cdr3_nt: TGTGCCAGCAGCTCCGTCGAGGCGAAACTGTTTTTT
cdr3_aa: CASSSVEAKLFF

d_call: NA
j_call: TRBJ2-3
clone_size: NA
v_call: TRBV27
cdr3_nt: TGTGCCAGCAGTTATTTCTCTAGCACAGATACGCAGTATTTT
cdr3_aa: CASSYFSSTDTQYF

d_call: NA
j_call: TRBJ2-1
clone_size: NA
v_call: TRBV7-2
cdr3_nt: TGTGCCAGCAGCGAAAACCCCGGTTCCTACAATGAGCAGTTCTTC
cdr3_aa: CASSENPGSYNEQFF

d_call: NA
j_call: TRBJ1-2
clone_size: once
v_call: TRBV12-5
cdr3_nt: TGTGCTAGTGGTTTGCCTCCCAGCGGGGAACATGGCTACACCTTC
cdr3_aa: CASGLPPSGEHGYTF

d_call: NA
j_call: TRBJ2-1
clone_size: NA
v_call: TRBV30
cdr3_nt: TGTGCCTGGAGATTGGGGAGCTCCTACAATGAGCAGTTCTTC
cdr3_aa: CAWRLGSSYNEQFF

d_call: NA
j_call: TRBJ1-5
clone_size: NA
v_call: TRBV6-1
cdr3_nt: TGTGCCAGCAGTGAACCGGGACACCTCAATCAGCCCCCGCATTTT
cdr3_aa: CASSEPGHLNQPPHF

d_call: NA
j_call: TRBJ1-2
clone_size: once
v_call: TRBV19
cdr3_nt: TGTGCCAGTAGTCTGAGGGGGGGTGGCTACACCTTC
cdr3_aa: CASSLRGGGYTF

d_call: NA
j_call: TRBJ1-1
clone_size: NA
v_call: TRBV5-6
cdr3_nt: TGTGCCAGCAGCGATATGCGCAAAGCGAACACTGAAGCTTTCTTT
cdr3_aa: CASSDMRKANTEAFF

d_call: NA
j_call: TRBJ2-5
clone_size: NA
v_call: TRBV10-1
cdr3_nt: TGCGCCAGCAGTATGGACGGACTTGCGACCCAGTACTTC
cdr3_aa: CASSMDGLATQYF

d_call: NA
j_call: TRBJ1-5
clone_size: NA
v_call: TRBV28
cdr3_nt: TGTGCCAGCAGATGGACAGTTATTATTCAGCCCCAGCATTTT
cdr3_aa: CASRWTVIIQPQHF

d_call: NA
j_call: TRBJ2-2
clone_size: NA
v_call: TRBV9
cdr3_nt: TGTGCCAGCAGTACCCGTCTGCGGGAGAACACCGGGGAGCTGTTTTTT
cdr3_aa: CASSTRLRENTGELFF

d_call: TRBD1
j_call: TRBJ2-5
clone_size: NA
v_call: TRBV9
cdr3_nt: TGTGCCAGCAGCCCGGGACAGGGGGCAATGGAGACCCAGTACTTC
cdr3_aa: CASSPGQGAMETQYF